The 8 T cell receptor beta chains given below trace back to one sample, sequenced in a study of shared clonotypes between healthy human individuals (dated by TCRdb to 2020 to 2021). The library was built by means of the immunoSEQ multiplex PCR assay. TCRdb provides this immuneACCESS table in a form limited to in-frame rearrangements. Some clones are lacking; in checked studies, under half of them reflect an unresolved V gene, and why the rest are absent is not known. This sample gives some 2 million clones in total; roughly 96% of them show up just once. Together, the top ten hold 0.13% of the sample. Sequenced input: naive CD4+ T cells sorted from blood. Read against the paper, the sample's cell subset or site label means: CD45RA+ positively selected. The receptors come from a man aged 18 to 30 in good health.

V is TRBV6-1 and J is TRBJ2-1; D may be TRBD2 (5 bases). The CDR3 sequence is 13 residues long. Germline-derived CDR1 and CDR2 are MNHNS and SASEGT. V lost 8 bases and J 0 bases, leaving 8 bases between the germline ends. The chain's CDR3 is CASSGLSYNEQFF. Written as DNA, the CDR3 is TGTGCCAGCTCTGGACTCTCCTACAATGAGCAGTTCTTC.

Details on this clone: This sample also contains other DNA sequences that code for the same CDR3. The gene calls are TRBV7-2 and TRBJ1-1; no definite D call. The CDR3 runs to 13 residues. V dropped 3 bases and J dropped 1 base, with 6 bases sitting between them. Germline V gene sequence: CDR1 SGHTA, CDR2 FQGNSA. CDR3 protein: CASSLRGNTEAFF. The CDR3 nucleotides are TGTGCCAGCAGCTTGCGCGGGAACACTGAAGCTTTCTTT.

The V and J genes are TRBV11-3 and TRBJ2-2; D possibly corresponds to TRBD1 (6 bases). The CDR3 loop spans 14 amino acids. Trimming pared 4 bases from V and 7 bases from J, leaving 13 bases between. Germline V gene sequence: CDR1 SGHNT, CDR2 YENEEA. In DNA form, the CDR3 reads TGTGCCAGCAGCTCCCCAGGGGACGGCGGGGAGCTGTTTTTT. Translation gives CASSSPGDGGELFF.

The chain uses TRBV11-2 and TRBJ2-3; TRBD2 agrees at 7 bases. V gave up 1 base and J gave up 3 bases; unmatched junction bases: 10. There are 17 residues in the CDR3. CDR1 and CDR2 from the germline V gene are SGHAT and FQNNGV. The CDR3 sequence is CASSLGPARRGTDTQYF. For the CDR3, the DNA is TGTGCCAGCAGCTTAGGCCCCGCCCGGCGGGGGACAGATACGCAGTATTTT.

The chain employs TRBV6-6 and TRBJ2-4, with D unclear. This CDR3 comprises 16 residues. V was pared by 2 bases and J by 0 bases, with 11 bases between. CDR1 MNHNY and CDR2 SVGAGI come from the germline V gene (reference sequence). This CDR3 is CASSYVTASAKNIQYF. In nucleotides, the CDR3 is TGTGCCAGCAGTTACGTCACAGCTTCAGCCAAAAACATTCAGTACTTC.

The J gene is TRBJ1-2, the V gene TRBV6-6; TRBD1 aligns across 7 bases. Germline V lookup: CDR1 MNHNY, CDR2 SVGAGI (reference sequence). There are 14 residues in the CDR3. Trimming removed 3 bases from V and 8 bases from J; junction bases left unmatched: 9. CDR3 protein: CASSYGTVFSGYTF. The DNA of the CDR3 is TGTGCCAGCAGTTATGGGACAGTTTTTTCGGGCTACACCTTC.

The chain is built from TRBV11-2 and TRBJ2-3, with D perhaps TRBD2 (6 bases). CDR1 and CDR2 (germline): SGHAT, FQNNGV. This CDR3 has 16 residues. V lost 5 bases and J lost 6, with 21 bases in between. CDR3 sequence: CASSQPGLPFRDTQYF. CDR3 bases: TGTGCCAGCAGCCAGCCGGGACTCCCATTCCGGGATACGCAGTATTTT.

V is TRBV11-3 and J is TRBJ2-1; D might be TRBD1 (6 bases). With 5 bases removed from V and 8 bases from J, the gap between germline ends came to 13 bases. This CDR3 is 13 amino acids long. Germline V lookup: CDR1 SGHNT, CDR2 YENEEA. In DNA form, the CDR3 reads TGTGCCAGCAGCCCTCAGGGGTTAGATGAGCAGTTCTTC. It encodes CASSPQGLDEQFF.